This T cell receptor (beta chain) was obtained from a study of T cells in localized non-small cell lung cancer. This clone occurred a few times. This CDR3 has 18 amino acids. Repertoires were generated with immunoSEQ multiplex PCR, while TCRdb's copy carries only in-frame clones and drops some. The sample includes 70,000 to 95,000 clones, roughly 93% of them seen just once. This TCR derives from a woman between 35 and 75 years old with stage II squamous cell lung carcinoma. J is TRBJ1-2 and V is TRBV21-1; TRBD1 is taken as the D call from the table, unchecked against the DNA. TRBV21-1 is a known pseudogene. The starting material was PBMCs, obtained before any cancer treatment. CDR3 nucleotide sequence: TGTGCCAGCAGCAATGGAAGGATATCAGGGGGCCCCTACTATGGCTACACCTTC. Amino acids: CASSNGRISGGPYYGYTF.